The 24 T cell receptor beta chains listed next were all sequenced from one sample in a study of CD4 T cells in relation to SARS-CoV-2 and coronaviruses. Here immunoSEQ multiplex PCR was the method, and the copy in TCRdb shows in-frame clones only, minus some. The sample lists some 45,000 clones, more than 65% occurring once. These receptors have no identified antigens. The specimen was naive CD4+ T cells from PBMCs, cultured in vitro. Specified subset: naive CD4+ T cells isolated by negative enrichment. These receptors originate from an adult with COVID-19.

The chain employs TRBV28 and TRBJ2-1; no clear D gene. In germline, CDR1 is MDHEN, CDR2 SYDVKM. This CDR3 comprises 13 residues. V gave up 6 bases and J gave up 5 bases, with 11 bases separating them. CDR3 sequence: CASRWAFNNEQFF. The CDR3 nucleotides are TGTGCCAGCAGGTGGGCCTTTAACAATGAGCAGTTCTTC.

This rearrangement joins TRBV3-1 (or the pseudogene TRBV3-2) to TRBJ2-7, with a possible D match to TRBD2 (5 bases). V lost 6 bases, J lost 0 bases, and 12 bases lay in between. The CDR3 runs to 14 residues. The germline gives CDR1 LGHDT, CDR2 YNNKEL (reference sequence). The DNA for the CDR3 is TGTGCCAGCAGTCCCGGAGGAATCTCCTACGAGCAGTACTTC. Translated: CASSPGGISYEQYF.

The chain has TRBV30 and TRBJ1-2; TRBD1 is a possible D gene (6 bases). This CDR3 spans 13 amino acids. The germline CDR1 and CDR2 sequences are GTSNPN and SVGIG (reference sequence). The V end lost 2 bases, the J end lost 5 bases, and 12 bases lay between the germline ends. CDR3 nucleotides: TGTGCCTGGAGTTTCCAGGGGTGGTATGGCTACACCTTC. Protein sequence: CAWSFQGWYGYTF. Complete variable domain (other parts from reference TRBV30 and TRBJ1-2): SQTIHQWPATLVQPVGSPLSLECTVEGTSNPNLYWYRQAAGRGLQLLFYSVGIGQISSEVPQNLSASRPQDRQFILSSKKLLLSDSGFYLCAWSFQGWYGYTFGSGTRLTVV.

This chain uses TRBV12-5 with TRBJ1-4; TRBD1 is a possible D gene (6 bases). The germline V gene encodes CDR1 LGHNT and CDR2 FRNRAP. The CDR3 extends over 15 amino acids. Trimming stripped 1 base from V and 11 bases from J, with 17 bases between. In nucleotides, the CDR3 is TGTGCTAGTGGTTTGGGGGCGGGGGCCTCTGATAAACTGTTTTTT. Translated: CASGLGAGASDKLFF. Full variable domain (rest looked up from reference TRBV12-5 and TRBJ1-4): DARVTQTPRHKVTEMGQEVTMRCQPILGHNTVFWYRQTMMQGLELLAYFRNRAPLDDSGMPKDRFSAEMPDATLATLKIQPSEPRDSAVYFCASGLGAGASDKLFFGSGTQLSVL.

The V and J genes are TRBV7-3 and TRBJ2-5, with D hard to call. Germline V gives CDR1 SGHTA, CDR2 FQGTGA. Trimming left V 2 bases short and J 5 bases short, with 9 bases between. The CDR3 length is 13 residues. The CDR3 is CASSLSNTETQYF. The DNA of the CDR3 is TGTGCCAGCAGCTTATCCAACACGGAGACCCAGTACTTC.

V usage is TRBV24-1 and J usage is TRBJ1-1; D might be TRBD1 (5 bases). In germline, CDR1 is KGHDR, CDR2 SFDVKD. Trimming shortened V by 9 bases and J by 7 bases, and 23 bases separated the two germline ends. CDR3 length equals 15 residues. The CDR3 region is CATSNFAGAYFEAFF. The CDR3 coding sequence is TGTGCCACCTCAAACTTCGCCGGGGCGTACTTTGAAGCTTTCTTT.

The J gene is TRBJ2-5, the V gene TRBV5-1, with TRBD2 identical over 10 bases. The CDR3 extends over 14 amino acids. Per the germline V gene, CDR1 is SGHRS and CDR2 is YFSETQ. V lost 4 bases to trimming and J lost 5 bases; unmatched junction nucleotides: 5. CDR3 amino acids: CASSRGTSEETQYF. Here the CDR3 DNA reads TGCGCCAGCAGCCGGGGGACTAGCGAGGAGACCCAGTACTTC.

The rearrangement joins TRBV7-3 to TRBJ1-6; D is possibly TRBD1 (6 bases). CDR3 length equals 13 residues. Germline V gene sequence: CDR1 SGHTA, CDR2 FQGTGA. With 5 bases removed from V and 13 bases from J, the gap between germline ends came to 15 bases. In nucleotides, the CDR3 is TGTGCCAGCAGCACCGGGACAAGGGGTCCCCTCCACTTT. Amino acids: CASSTGTRGPLHF.

V is TRBV18 and J is TRBJ2-1; TRBD2 matches 10 bases. The junction had 6 bases not matched to a gene; V was cut back by 2 bases and J by 8 bases. The CDR3 runs to 15 residues. From germline, CDR1 is KGHSH and CDR2 LQKENI. The CDR3, as DNA: TGTGCCAGCTCACCAGGCACTAGCGGGACGGATGAGCAGTTCTTC. Encoded protein: CASSPGTSGTDEQFF.

The chain combines TRBV2 with TRBJ2-2; D is perhaps TRBD1 (6 bases). This CDR3 contains 14 residues. With 5 bases removed from V and 4 bases from J, the gap between germline ends came to 11 bases. Germline loops: CDR1 SNHLY, CDR2 FYNNEI. CDR3 sequence reads: CASSLQGPTGELFF. Written as DNA, the CDR3 is TGTGCCAGCAGTTTACAGGGCCCCACCGGGGAGCTGTTTTTT.

This chain uses TRBV18 with TRBJ1-3; the D is unclear. The CDR3 sequence is 18 residues long. The ends were cut back, 2 bases at V and 4 bases at J, with 21 bases in the middle. From germline, CDR1 is KGHSH and CDR2 LQKENI. DNA of the CDR3: TGTGCCAGCTCACCATTTCGATCCGGGAAGATAGTCGGAAACACCATATATTTT. Its translation: CASSPFRSGKIVGNTIYF.

In its sample, this clone was seen once. CDR3 protein: CAISASGRDYEQYF. The CDR3 DNA reads as TGTGCCATCAGTGCCAGCGGGAGGGATTACGAGCAGTACTTC. V and J are TRBV10-3 and TRBJ2-7, with 10 nucleotides matching TRBD2. The V gene end was trimmed by 4 bases and the J gene end by 4 bases; junction bases not matched to a gene: 4. Germline CDR1 ENHRY, CDR2 SYGVKD. The CDR3 contains 14 residues.

The chain couples TRBV15 to TRBJ2-1, with 8 bases aligning to TRBD1. Germline V lookup: CDR1 LNHNV, CDR2 YYDKDF (reference sequence). The V and J ends lost 7 bases and 1 base, in that order; junction bases with no gene match: 3. The CDR3 has 14 amino acids. CDR3 sequence (DNA): TGTGCCACCAAACGACAGGGGTCCTACAATGAGCAGTTCTTC. It encodes CATKRQGSYNEQFF. Combining the CDR3 with reference TRBV15 and TRBJ2-1 gives the whole variable domain DAMVIQNPRYQVTQFGKPVTLSCSQTLNHNVMYWYQQKSSQAPKLLFHYYDKDFNNEADTPDNFQSRRPNTSFCFLDIRSPGLGDTAMYLCATKRQGSYNEQFFGPGTRLTVL.

The chain couples TRBV24-1 to TRBJ2-3; 8 bases are shared with TRBD1. Trimming removed 4 bases from V and 6 bases from J; junction bases left unmatched: 5. In germline, CDR1 is KGHDR, CDR2 SFDVKD. The CDR3 totals 14 residues. DNA of the CDR3: TGTGCCACCAGTGACCGTCGACAGGGGGATACGCAGTATTTT. Its translation: CATSDRRQGDTQYF.

The chain combines TRBV29-1 with TRBJ1-1; D ambiguous. V was shortened by 4 bases and J by 1 base, with 13 bases between the two germline ends. CDR3 length: 14 amino acids. Germline assignment: CDR1 SQVTM and CDR2 ANQGSEA. In DNA, the CDR3 is TGCAGCGTTGGGCTTATGTGGGGGAACACTGAAGCTTTCTTT. Its translation is CSVGLMWGNTEAFF.

The chain combines TRBV15 with TRBJ1-6; maybe TRBD1 (5 bases). V was trimmed by 0 bases and J by 14 bases, leaving 17 bases between them. The CDR3 length is 15 residues. Germline V gene sequence: CDR1 LNHNV, CDR2 YYDKDF (reference sequence). CDR3 DNA sequence: TGTGCCACCAGCAGAGACTCGGCAGCAGAAGGGGCCCTCCACTTT. Its protein is CATSRDSAAEGALHF.

The chain has TRBV13 and TRBJ2-3, with 8 positions matching TRBD2. Per the germline V gene, CDR1 is PRHDT and CDR2 is FYEKMQ (reference sequence). V lost 5 bases and J lost 3; bases outside the gene matches: 7. This CDR3 region has 15 residues. The DNA of the CDR3 is TGTGCCAGCAGCGCGAGCGGGAGACTTACAGATACGCAGTATTTT. The encoded protein is CASSASGRLTDTQYF.

The chain has TRBV7-9 and TRBJ2-1; D gene ambiguous. V shed 8 bases and J shed 7 bases, with 9 bases lying between them. The CDR3 contains 11 residues. Germline V gene sequence: CDR1 SEHNR, CDR2 FQNEAQ (reference sequence). In DNA form, the CDR3 reads TGTGCCAGCGGGTTCAAGAATGAGCAGTTCTTC. It encodes CASGFKNEQFF. Filled out from reference TRBV7-9 and TRBJ2-1, the complete variable domain reads DTGVSQNPRHKITKRGQNVTFRCDPISEHNRLYWYRQTLGQGPEFLTYFQNEAQLEKSRLLSDRFSAERPKGSFSTLEIQRTEQGDSAMYLCASGFKNEQFFGPGTRLTVL.

This clone was picked up a small number of times. The V and J genes are TRBV5-1 and TRBJ1-4; no reliable D call. Per the germline V gene, CDR1 is SGHRS and CDR2 is YFSETQ. There are 17 residues in the CDR3. V was shortened by 5 bases and J by 2 bases, with 19 bases between the two germline ends. The CDR3 region is CASRSEFAGFTNEKLFF. In DNA form, the CDR3 reads TGCGCCAGCAGATCGGAATTCGCAGGCTTTACTAATGAAAAACTGTTTTTT.

The J gene is TRBJ1-5, the V gene TRBV18; 8 nucleotides match TRBD1. Germline CDR1 reads KGHSH; CDR2 reads LQKENI. This CDR3 spans 15 amino acids. With V trimmed by 5 bases and J by 2 bases, 5 bases remained unmatched. The CDR3 DNA reads as TGTGCCAGCTCATCGACAGGGGTCGGCAATCAGCCCCAGCATTTT. Translation: CASSSTGVGNQPQHF.

Note on this clone: Mismatch with germline at one junction end may stem from a read error. This chain joins TRBV7-2 and TRBJ2-3, with TRBD2 identical over 9 bases. Germline-derived CDR1 and CDR2 are SGHTA and FQGNSA. CDR3 size: 14 residues. The CDR3 DNA reads as TGTGCCAGCAGCCTAGCGGGATTCCCAGATACGCAGTATTTT. It is translated as CASSLAGFPDTQYF.

V and J are TRBV6-1 and TRBJ2-2; TRBD2 matches 7 bases. The V segment lost 2 bases and the J segment 0 bases; nucleotides outside the gene matches: 6. Germline V gene sequence: CDR1 MNHNS, CDR2 SASEGT. The CDR3 covers 17 residues. CDR3 sequence (DNA): TGTGCCAGCAGTGAATATTTCGGGACTACGAACACCGGGGAGCTGTTTTTT. Its translation is CASSEYFGTTNTGELFF.

CDR3 nucleotides: TGTGCCAGCTCGATGGGACTAGCGGGAGTTTACAATGAGCAGTTCTTC. Its translation: CASSMGLAGVYNEQFF. The chain links TRBV18 to TRBJ2-1, with 14 bases that match TRBD2. CDR1 and CDR2 from the germline V gene are KGHSH and LQKENI. The V segment lost 6 bases and the J segment 4 bases; nucleotides outside the gene matches: 5. The CDR3 extends over 16 amino acids.

The genes are TRBV19 and TRBJ2-4; the D gene could be TRBD1 or TRBD2 (6 bases each). This CDR3 is 13 amino acids long. Germline-derived CDR1 and CDR2 are LNHDA and SQIVND (reference sequence). V shed 6 bases and J shed 8 bases, with 14 bases lying between them. This chain's CDR3 is CASSLGGRYIQYF. The DNA for the CDR3 is TGTGCCAGTAGCCTAGGGGGGAGGTACATTCAGTACTTC.